This T cell receptor (beta chain) was captured in a study of blood T cell repertoires in COVID-19 (dated by TCRdb to 2019 to 2021). Looking at the study overall: The collaborator samples originated in the United States, Italy and Spain and spanned the acute and convalescent phases of COVID-19. The material from the prospective study consisted of cDNA or gDNA derived from T cells, B-cell-depleted T cells, or PBMCs. The dataset comprised deeply sampled blood TCRbeta repertoires from subjects exposed to, actively infected with, or recovered from COVID-19. A freely available public database, intended as a resource for researchers studying the immune response to SARS-CoV-2, is where the repertoires were released. Samples were obtained from the ongoing ImmuneRACE study (first 160 participants) and from roughly 1,300 subjects provided by 6 global collaborators. A de-identified subject ID, COVID-19 status, age in years and sex were almost always included in the sample metadata. Where available, HLA class I and class II types were taken from metadata supplied by the sample provider and were not determined by assay-based typing. General study outcomes and caveats: How much clinical and demographic metadata was included differed by source and by participant, and the metadata was provided uncurated.

To note about this clone: What this receptor recognizes is not known. No clone much larger than this one lies a single base away; base qualities are absent.

There are 15 amino acids in the CDR3, from cysteine to phenylalanine inclusive. Solely the CDR3 DNA is kept, with 45 bases framed from the first base. V is trimmed back by 5 bases and J by 3 bases, and the junction contains 8 bases that no gene match accounts for. CDR1 and CDR2, per the germline V gene (reference sequence), are LNHDA and SQIVND. The immunoSEQ Assay, a bias-controlled multiplex PCR, was used to amplify TCRbeta CDR3 regions from genomic DNA. As for the original processing: The number of nucleated cells in each sample was estimated by amplification of reference gene primers within the assay. To quantify the absolute abundance of each unique TCRbeta CDR3 rearrangement, sequence reads were collapsed and filtered. For each sample, productive Simpson clonality was calculated as the square root of Simpson's diversity index across productive rearrangements. TCRdb mirrors the immuneACCESS table, restricted to in-frame sequences. Some clones are absent from its copies; in checked studies, under half trace to an unresolved V gene, and the reason for the others is unknown. The V and J calls and clone size come from that table; D and trimming were worked out from the DNA. The sample profile shows about 240,000 clones; approximately 86% of them were found once. The top ten constitute about 3.3% of the sample.

Participants in the prospective study were enrolled through a virtual design, were aged about 18 to 90 years, and lived in roughly 24 United States geographic areas. In the prospective study, cohorts were assigned on the basis of participant-reported clinical history obtained from a screening survey and a study questionnaire. In the prospective study, whole blood, serum and a nasopharyngeal or oropharyngeal swab were collected from each participant by mobile phlebotomists. Prospective study participants could optionally give additional blood draws and questionnaires over an approximately 2-month period. Before DNA extraction, prospective study blood samples were shipped either frozen or at room temperature.

Specimen: PBMCs or T cells enriched from blood (not recorded which). Recombination linked TRBV19 to TRBJ2-7, and TRBD1 aligns with 9 junction nucleotides. The TCR was taken from a middle-aged woman with acute COVID-19. The nucleotides are TGTGCCAGTAGTCCCCGGGACAGGGCGTACTACGAGCAGTACTTC. Its protein is CASSPRDRAYYEQYF.